This is a list of T cell receptor beta chains from one sample in a study of CD4 T cells in relation to SARS-CoV-2 and coronaviruses. Which antigens these TCRs recognize remains unknown. Only in-frame clones appear in the TCRdb table, and some are missing; sequencing was by immunoSEQ multiplex PCR. The profile covers about 12,000 clones, with 69% appearing a single time and about 7.6% taken by the ten largest. Sequencing was performed on CD4+ T cells from PBMCs, cultured in vitro. The receptors were gathered from a human donor in good health. Each CDR3 is given with its conserved first and last residue. D genes are given only for firm matches. Clone sizes are given selectively: once, few, many, or a class where the clone is expanded.

d_call	clone_size	cdr3_length	v_call	j_call	cdr3_aa	cdr3_nt
TRBD2	few	13	TRBV24-1	TRBJ2-3	CATGTTRTDTQYF	TGTGCCACCGGGACTACCCGCACAGATACGCAGTATTTT
.	.	11	TRBV20-1	TRBJ2-1	CSARCADEQFF	TGCAGTGCTAGGTGTGCGGATGAGCAGTTCTTC
TRBD2	few	15	TRBV9	TRBJ2-1	CASSVSGRDYNEQFF	TGTGCCAGCAGCGTCAGCGGGAGGGACTACAATGAGCAGTTCTTC
TRBD1	.	15	TRBV7-3	TRBJ2-7	CASSYTGTGGYEQYF	TGTGCCAGCAGCTACACCGGGACAGGGGGCTACGAGCAGTACTTC
.	few	15	TRBV10-3	TRBJ1-6	CAISESWDPSSPLHF	TGTGCCATCAGTGAGTCGTGGGACCCAAGCTCACCCCTCCACTTT
.	.	15	TRBV28	TRBJ1-2	CASSFPRDGLYGYTF	TGTGCCAGCAGTTTTCCACGCGACGGACTCTATGGCTACACCTTC
TRBD2	.	15	TRBV30	TRBJ2-7	CAWSAGTSGTYEQYF	TGTGCCTGGAGCGCCGGGACTAGCGGTACCTACGAGCAGTACTTC
.	few	14	TRBV11-3	TRBJ2-1	CASSLSFRYNEQFF	TGTGCCAGCAGCTTAAGCTTCCGGTACAATGAGCAGTTCTTC
.	.	18	TRBV7-8	TRBJ2-7	CASSPREPQGWLVDEQYF	TGTGCCAGCAGCCCCCGAGAACCACAGGGTTGGTTGGTCGACGAGCAGTACTTC
.	.	15	TRBV5-1	TRBJ1-4	CASSLNTGRDEKLFF	TGCGCCAGCAGCTTGAATACAGGAAGGGATGAAAAACTGTTTTTT
TRBD2	.	14	TRBV30	TRBJ2-1	CAWSRAGGPGEQFF	TGTGCCTGGAGTAGAGCGGGAGGGCCAGGGGAGCAGTTCTTC
.	.	16	TRBV3-1/TRBV3-2	TRBJ1-3	CASSQDRGYSGNTIYF	TGTGCCAGCAGCCAAGATCGGGGTTACTCTGGAAACACCATATATTTT
.	few	14	TRBV19	TRBJ2-3	CASRESASTDTQYF	TGTGCCAGTCGGGAGTCGGCGAGCACAGATACGCAGTATTTT
.	.	14	TRBV10-2	TRBJ2-1	CASSESGSGFEQFF	TGCGCCAGCAGTGAGTCAGGGAGTGGATTTGAGCAGTTCTTC
.	.	12	TRBV6-5	TRBJ1-2	CASNQVKGGYTF	TGTGCCAGCAACCAGGTGAAGGGGGGCTACACCTTC
.	few	12	TRBV4-1	TRBJ2-3	CASSHFTDTQYF	TGCGCCAGCAGCCATTTCACAGATACGCAGTATTTT
TRBD1	.	15	TRBV19	TRBJ2-1	CASSQDRLPGNEQFF	TGTGCCAGTAGTCAGGACAGGCTACCCGGGAATGAGCAGTTCTTC
.	.	14	TRBV3-1/TRBV3-2	TRBJ2-5	CASSQGIARETQYF	TGTGCCAGCAGCCAAGGGATAGCAAGAGAGACCCAGTACTTC
.	.	13	TRBV11-2	TRBJ2-4	CASSVGEVGIQYF	TGTGCCAGCAGCGTGGGGGAGGTAGGCATTCAGTACTTC
TRBD1	.	14	TRBV3-1/TRBV3-2	TRBJ1-4	CASSQSDRDEKLFF	TGTGCCAGCAGCCAGAGCGACAGGGACGAAAAACTGTTTTTT
.	medium-sized	14	TRBV6-1	TRBJ2-7	CASRKGTLDYEQYF	TGTGCCAGCAGAAAAGGGACGTTGGACTACGAGCAGTACTTC
.	.	14	TRBV23-1	TRBJ1-2	CASSRSRQDYGYTF	TGCGCCAGCAGTCGGAGTCGGCAGGACTATGGCTACACCTTC
.	.	13	TRBV6-6	TRBJ1-1	CASSSTDGTEAFF	TGTGCCAGCAGTTCTACGGACGGGACTGAAGCTTTCTTT
TRBD1	.	16	TRBV3-1/TRBV3-2	TRBJ2-3	CASSQNRGPSTDTQYF	TGTGCCAGCAGCCAAAACAGGGGGCCCAGCACAGATACGCAGTATTTT
.	few	14	TRBV2	TRBJ2-7	CASSPRGASYEQYF	TGTGCCAGCAGCCCCCGGGGGGCCTCCTACGAGCAGTACTTC
.	.	15	TRBV5-1	TRBJ1-6	CASSLAGSYNSPLHF	TGCGCCAGCAGCTTGGCGGGCTCCTATAATTCACCCCTCCACTTT
.	.	13	TRBV5-1	TRBJ2-3	CASSLRSTDTQYF	TGCGCCAGCAGCTTACGAAGCACAGATACGCAGTATTTT
.	.	16	TRBV27	TRBJ2-7	CASSPRRRGARYEQYF	TGTGCCAGCAGTCCACGCCGGAGGGGGGCGCGGTACGAGCAGTACTTC
TRBD2	few	14	TRBV7-3	TRBJ2-3	CASSPQPLADTQYF	TGTGCCAGCAGCCCGCAGCCACTAGCGGATACGCAGTATTTT
.	.	14	TRBV6-6	TRBJ2-7	CASSFLVPSYEQYF	TGTGCCAGCAGTTTTCTAGTGCCCTCCTACGAGCAGTACTTC
.	.	15	TRBV30	TRBJ1-6	CAWSVRRRDNSPLHF	TGTGCCTGGAGTGTACGGAGGAGAGATAATTCACCCCTCCACTTT
TRBD2	.	20	TRBV14	TRBJ2-1	CASSQVPGQSSGRLFNEQFF	TGTGCCAGCAGCCAAGTCCCGGGACAGAGTAGCGGGAGGCTTTTCAATGAGCAGTTCTTC
TRBD1	.	13	TRBV30	TRBJ2-7	CAWNRDRADEQYF	TGTGCCTGGAACCGGGACAGGGCCGACGAGCAGTACTTC
TRBD2	.	16	TRBV14	TRBJ2-5	CASSPGLAGGTETQYF	TGTGCCAGCAGCCCGGGACTAGCGGGAGGAACCGAGACCCAGTACTTC
.	few	14	TRBV7-2	TRBJ2-7	CASSRGLATYEQYF	TGTGCCAGCAGCCGGGGACTGGCCACCTACGAGCAGTACTTC
.	.	13	TRBV20-1	TRBJ1-1	CSASVARSTEAFF	TGCAGTGCTAGTGTTGCCCGGAGCACTGAAGCTTTCTTT
.	.	12	TRBV2	TRBJ2-3	CASSTIGDTQYF	TGTGCCAGCAGTACGATAGGTGATACGCAGTATTTT
.	.	13	TRBV10-3	TRBJ2-5	CAIGGLGRETQYF	TGTGCCATCGGGGGACTTGGCCGGGAGACCCAGTACTTC
.	.	15	TRBV27	TRBJ2-5	CASSFRMITTETQYF	TGTGCCAGCAGTTTCCGAATGATAACAACGGAGACCCAGTACTTC
.	.	16	TRBV5-1	TRBJ1-4	CASSSGRTVTNEKLFF	TGCGCCAGCAGCTCGGGCCGGACAGTAACTAATGAAAAACTGTTTTTT
.	.	17	TRBV5-5	TRBJ1-1	CASSLVMGGAWNTEAFF	TGTGCCAGCAGCTTGGTTATGGGAGGCGCGTGGAACACTGAAGCTTTCTTT